What follows are 29 T cell receptor beta chains derived from one specimen sequenced in a study of molecular identifiers for immune sequencing clone quantification. TCRdb used MiXCR to reprocess the PCR reads, holding one entry per CDR3 protein. The table lists over 50,000 distinct CDR3 sequences, about a third of them singletons, with 3% to 4.5% in the top ten. Sequencing input: naive CD8+ T cells from blood, with Jurkat cell RNA spiked in. As to subset: FACS-sorted CD8+CD4-CCR7+CD45RA+ naive T cells. The receptors were gathered from a human donor in good health. Some libraries in this study had Jurkat cell RNA spiked in.

This clonotype was seen a handful of times. This sequence joins TRBV12-3 or TRBV12-4 and TRBJ1-1; no clear D gene. Trimming pared 6 bases from V and 1 base from J, leaving 6 bases between. There are 12 residues in the CDR3. The CDR3 sequence: CASRPGNTEAFF. Written as DNA, the CDR3 is TGTGCCAGCAGACCGGGGAACACTGAAGCTTTCTTT.

This clonotype was counted at least ten times. The chain carries TRBV6-5 and TRBJ2-7, with TRBD1 matching over 11 bases. The CDR3 runs 14 residues. The germline V gene encodes CDR1 MNHEY and CDR2 SVGAGI. J lost 3 bases, V lost 2 bases, and 0 bases had no gene match. The CDR3 sequence is CASSYGTGGYEQYF. The CDR3 DNA sequence: TGTGCCAGCAGTTACGGGACAGGGGGCTACGAGCAGTACTTC.

V and J are TRBV12-3 or TRBV12-4 and TRBJ1-1, with D maybe TRBD1 (6 bases). V was pared by 5 bases and J by 4 bases, with 11 bases between. This CDR3 has 13 amino acids. CDR3 nucleotide sequence: TGTGCCAGCAGTGTACAGGGCGGCACTGAAGCTTTCTTT. This gives the protein CASSVQGGTEAFF.

Points on this clonotype: Possible read error: a much larger clone is one base away. This chain links TRBV3-1 with TRBJ2-7, with a weak D call TRBD1 (5 bases). With the DNA end fitting TRBJ2-1 better, the J assignment may be wrong. The CDR3 covers 13 residues. Germline V gives CDR1 LGHDT, CDR2 YNNKEL (reference sequence). As DNA, the CDR3 is TGTGCCAGCAGCCCACTACAGGACCCGGAGCAGTTCTTC. It codes for CASSPLQDPEQFF.

CDR3 DNA: TGTGCCAGCAGCTTACTTCCCAGGGGGCGGACCTACGAGCAGTACTTC. Its protein is CASSLLPRGRTYEQYF. This sequence joins TRBV7-6 and TRBJ2-7; TRBD1 agrees at 8 bases. CDR3 size: 16 residues. Per the germline V gene, CDR1 is SGHVS and CDR2 is FNYEAQ. V was clipped by 2 bases and J by 2 bases; unmatched bases: 8.

Written as DNA, the CDR3 is TGTGCCAGTAGTATTGCAAGCGGAACCCACAATGAGCAGTTCTTC. Translating gives CASSIASGTHNEQFF. The J gene is TRBJ2-1, the V gene TRBV19, with D perhaps TRBD2 (5 bases). V lost 3 bases and J lost 5, with 14 bases in between. Germline V CDR1 and CDR2: LNHDA, SQIVND (reference sequence). CDR3 length: 15 amino acids.

The rearrangement uses TRBV13 and TRBJ2-5; the D gene is possibly TRBD1 (6 bases). Germline CDR1 is PRHDT and CDR2 is FYEKMQ (reference sequence). The V and J ends lost 5 bases and 2 bases respectively, with 15 bases between them. The CDR3 covers 15 residues. CDR3 nucleotide sequence: TGTGCCAGCAGCCCAGAGGGAACAGGGCAAGAGACCCAGTACTTC. The encoded protein is CASSPEGTGQETQYF.

This clonotype was counted at least ten times. This chain joins TRBV28 and TRBJ2-3, with unresolved D. This CDR3 contains 15 residues. Germline V lookup: CDR1 MDHEN, CDR2 SYDVKM. V lost 7 bases, J lost 2 bases, and 16 bases lay in between. DNA for the CDR3: TGTGCCAGCATTAGGAGCCAAGATTACACAGATACGCAGTATTTT. This translates into CASIRSQDYTDTQYF.

This clonotype turned up a few times. V and J are TRBV28 and TRBJ1-5; D gene unclear. The CDR3 is 12 residues long. V was pared by 5 bases and J by 7 bases, with 9 bases between. The germline V gene encodes CDR1 MDHEN and CDR2 SYDVKM. The CDR3 DNA is TGTGCCAGCAGTAATACGTTGCAGCCCCAGCATTTT. Its translation is CASSNTLQPQHF. Together with reference TRBV28 and TRBJ1-5, the CDR3 gives the full variable domain: DVKVTQSSRYLVKRTGEKVFLECVQDMDHENMFWYRQDPGLGLRLIYFSYDVKMKEKGDIPEGYSVSREKKERFSLILESASTNQTSMYLCASSNTLQPQHFGDGTRLSIL.

V usage is TRBV6-6 and J usage is TRBJ2-5; D gene ambiguous. V lost 0 bases, J lost 4 bases, and 9 bases lay in between. The germline CDR1 and CDR2 sequences are MNHNY and SVGAGI (reference sequence). CDR3 length: 14 residues. For the CDR3, the DNA is TGTGCCAGCAGTTACTCCGCCAAACTAGAGACCCAGTACTTC. Its translation: CASSYSAKLETQYF.

Comment on this clonotype: Here the CDR3 omits its conserved ending phenylalanine or tryptophan, so a read error is the likely source. The chain combines TRBV7-6 with TRBJ2-5; D remains unclear. CDR3 length: 12 amino acids. Between the trimmed V and J ends, which lost 4 bases and 1 base, there was a span of 4 bases. Germline V gene sequence: CDR1 SGHVS, CDR2 FNYEAQ. CDR3 protein: CASSSPQETQYI. The CDR3 DNA sequence: TGTGCCAGCAGCTCCCCCCAAGAGACCCAGTACATC.

This clonotype is classed as medium-sized. The genes are TRBV28 and TRBJ2-7; no clear D. Trimming pared 6 bases from V and 3 bases from J, leaving 6 bases between. CDR3 length: 11 amino acids. Germline CDR1 and CDR2: MDHEN and SYDVKM. The CDR3 is CASSRVYEQYF. The DNA of the CDR3 is TGTGCCAGCAGCCGGGTCTACGAGCAGTACTTC.

For this clonotype: A much larger clone differs by one base, so this may be a read error. The chain uses TRBV4-1 and TRBJ1-5; possible D gene TRBD1, 5 bases. Germline values: CDR1 MGHRA, CDR2 YSYEKL. The CDR3 spans 15 residues. CDR3 sequence (DNA): TGCGCCAGCAGCCAAGATTTGAGGGGCGGTCAGCCCCAGCAATTT. Residues: CASSQDLRGGQPQQF.

This clonotype has a single count. This sequence may be a read error, since a much larger clone differs from it by one base. This chain uses TRBV5-1 with TRBJ1-1; D unclear. The ends were cut back, 7 bases at V and 0 bases at J, with 7 bases in the middle. This CDR3 is 12 amino acids long. Germline V gene data show CDR1 as SGHRS and CDR2 as YFSETQ. CDR3 nucleotides: TGCGCCAGCGAAGAGATGAACACTGAAGCTTTCTTT. This encodes CASEEMNTEAFF.

To note about this clonotype: This clone may be a read error of a much larger clone one base away. In this CDR3 the conserved last residue, phenylalanine or tryptophan, is missing, so a read error is likely. The chain links TRBV25-1 to TRBJ2-7; D may be TRBD2 (5 bases). The CDR3 runs 12 residues. V was clipped by 4 bases and J by 5 bases, with 9 bases between them. Germline loops: CDR1 MGHDK, CDR2 SYGVNS. In DNA, the CDR3 is TGTGCCAGCAGTGTAGGGAGCCACGAGCAGTACCTC. This encodes CASSVGSHEQYL.

The sample holds many counts of this clonotype. The chain links TRBV12-3 or TRBV12-4 to TRBJ2-1; 10 bases map to TRBD2. This CDR3 is 11 amino acids long. V was clipped by 7 bases and J by 10 bases; unmatched bases: 1. The CDR3 protein is CASKLAGEQFF. CDR3 DNA: TGTGCCAGCAAACTAGCGGGAGAGCAGTTCTTC.

CDR3 protein: CASSFPTGGIAGELFF. CDR3 sequence (DNA): TGTGCCAGCAGCTTCCCGACAGGAGGGATCGCCGGGGAGCTGTTTTTT. The chain combines TRBV5-6 with TRBJ2-2; D tentatively reads TRBD1 or TRBD2 (6 bases each). CDR3 length equals 16 residues. V lost 2 bases, J lost 6 bases, and 17 bases lay in between. The germline gives CDR1 SGHDT, CDR2 YYEEEE.

The chain recombines TRBV6-6 with TRBJ2-7; 7 positions match TRBD2. Germline values: CDR1 MNHNY, CDR2 SVGAGI (reference sequence). J lost 4 bases, V lost 7 bases, and 7 bases had no gene match. This CDR3 has 13 residues. DNA for the CDR3: TGTGCCAGCACCCCGGCGGGAGAGTACGAGCAGTACTTC. This sequence encodes CASTPAGEYEQYF.

This clonotype was found a few times. The chain uses TRBV7-9 and TRBJ2-7, with D perhaps matching TRBD1 (6 bases). Trimming stripped 4 bases from V and 6 bases from J, with 16 bases between. Germline loops: CDR1 SEHNR, CDR2 FQNEAQ (reference sequence). The CDR3 is 14 residues long. CDR3 bases: TGTGCCAGCAGCTCGGACAGATTGCTTCGCGAGCAGTACTTC. This codes for CASSSDRLLREQYF.

Comment on this clonotype: One end of the junction varies from germline; a read error may be responsible. The CDR3 here is CAGSPGQGIYEQYF. Here the CDR3 DNA reads TGTGCCGGCAGCCCGGGACAGGGTATCTACGAGCAGTACTTC. The rearrangement links TRBV27 to TRBJ2-7, with 9 nucleotides matching TRBD1. The CDR3 extends over 14 amino acids. CDR1 and CDR2 from the germline V gene are MNHEY and SMNVEV (reference sequence).

A remark on this clonotype: This clone may be a read error of a much larger clone one base away. Here the CDR3 DNA reads TGTGCCAGCAGCCCAGGGACTCGATATGGGAAGCAGTACTTC. Its translation: CASSPGTRYGKQYF. The rearrangement joins TRBV7-2 to TRBJ2-7; D is perhaps TRBD2 (6 bases). The germline V and J ends were trimmed by 5 bases and 8 bases, with 19 bases remaining between them. This CDR3 spans 14 amino acids. Germline V CDR1 and CDR2: SGHTA, FQGNSA.

The V call is TRBV4-3, the J call TRBJ1-1; D possibly corresponds to TRBD1 (5 bases). The CDR3 consists of 17 residues. Germline V gene lookup returns CDR1 LGHNA and CDR2 YSLEER. The V end was cut by 4 bases, the J end by 10 bases, with 28 bases between. The CDR3 sequence: CASSPDRNRVSGRTAFF. CDR3 in DNA: TGCGCCAGCAGCCCAGATAGGAACCGGGTATCAGGGAGGACAGCTTTCTTT.

The chain links TRBV20-1 to TRBJ1-1; D gene ambiguous. The CDR3 contains 14 residues. Germline V gives CDR1 DFQATT, CDR2 SNEGSKA (reference sequence). CDR3 nucleotide sequence: TGCAGATGGGTGGGAGAATCTTCGCACACTGAAGCTTTCTTT. It yields the protein CRWVGESSHTEAFF.

The chain has TRBV19 and TRBJ1-1, with D perhaps TRBD1 (5 bases). CDR1 is LNHDA, CDR2 SQIVND, per germline (reference sequence). The CDR3 extends over 15 amino acids. V shed 3 bases and J shed 10 bases, with 21 bases lying between them. CDR3 sequence: CASSISQGTFRLAFF. CDR3 coding DNA: TGTGCCAGTAGTATTAGTCAAGGGACCTTTCGTCTAGCTTTCTTT.

In this sample, this clonotype turned up many times. The J gene is TRBJ2-3, the V gene TRBV7-3, with D maybe TRBD2 (6 bases). The CDR3 runs 15 residues. CDR1 is SGHTA, CDR2 FQGTGA, per germline. The ends were cut back, 3 bases at V and 0 bases at J, with 10 bases in the middle. The CDR3 nucleotides are TGTGCCAGCAGCTTGGTTGCGGGAAGCACAGATACGCAGTATTTT. Encoded protein: CASSLVAGSTDTQYF. Combining the CDR3 with reference TRBV7-3 and TRBJ2-3 gives the whole variable domain GAGVSQTPSNKVTEKGKYVELRCDPISGHTALYWYRQSLGQGPEFLIYFQGTGAADDSGLPNDRFFAVRPEGSVSTLKIQRTERGDSAVYLCASSLVAGSTDTQYFGPGTRLTVL.

This clonotype was detected a few times. V gene TRBV25-1 combines with J gene TRBJ2-1; tentatively, D is TRBD2 (6 bases). Between the trimmed V and J ends, which lost 8 bases and 9 bases, there was a span of 23 bases. Per the germline V gene, CDR1 is MGHDK and CDR2 is SYGVNS. This CDR3 region has 15 residues. The CDR3 coding sequence is TGTGCCAGCTCCCTTTGGGGAGGAAAGTTCGGTGAGCAGTTCTTC. Protein: CASSLWGGKFGEQFF.

This clonotype is medium-sized within its sample. Relative to the germline gene, one junction end is altered; a read error may explain this. This chain links TRBV5-1 with TRBJ1-1, with D uncertain. Germline V lookup: CDR1 SGHRS, CDR2 YFSETQ. The CDR3 totals 11 residues. The CDR3 here is CASSLGTEAFF. CDR3 nucleotides: TGTGCCAGCAGCTTAGGGACTGAAGCTTTCTTT.

The sample holds many counts of this clonotype. The chain joins TRBV5-1 to TRBJ2-5; D ambiguous. V gave up 4 bases and J gave up 5 bases, with 15 bases separating them. CDR1 SGHRS and CDR2 YFSETQ come from the germline V gene. The CDR3 is 14 residues long. This chain's CDR3 is CASSVAVGRETQYF. DNA for the CDR3: TGCGCCAGCAGCGTGGCAGTGGGTAGGGAGACCCAGTACTTC.

There are many counts of this clonotype. This chain joins TRBV28 and TRBJ1-5; tentatively, D is TRBD1 (5 bases). V lost 3 bases and J 6 bases, leaving 9 bases between the germline ends. CDR3 length: 13 residues. The germline V gene encodes CDR1 MDHEN and CDR2 SYDVKM. The CDR3 spells CASSFRGAQPQHF. The CDR3 region has the DNA TGTGCCAGCAGTTTTAGGGGCGCTCAGCCCCAGCATTTT.